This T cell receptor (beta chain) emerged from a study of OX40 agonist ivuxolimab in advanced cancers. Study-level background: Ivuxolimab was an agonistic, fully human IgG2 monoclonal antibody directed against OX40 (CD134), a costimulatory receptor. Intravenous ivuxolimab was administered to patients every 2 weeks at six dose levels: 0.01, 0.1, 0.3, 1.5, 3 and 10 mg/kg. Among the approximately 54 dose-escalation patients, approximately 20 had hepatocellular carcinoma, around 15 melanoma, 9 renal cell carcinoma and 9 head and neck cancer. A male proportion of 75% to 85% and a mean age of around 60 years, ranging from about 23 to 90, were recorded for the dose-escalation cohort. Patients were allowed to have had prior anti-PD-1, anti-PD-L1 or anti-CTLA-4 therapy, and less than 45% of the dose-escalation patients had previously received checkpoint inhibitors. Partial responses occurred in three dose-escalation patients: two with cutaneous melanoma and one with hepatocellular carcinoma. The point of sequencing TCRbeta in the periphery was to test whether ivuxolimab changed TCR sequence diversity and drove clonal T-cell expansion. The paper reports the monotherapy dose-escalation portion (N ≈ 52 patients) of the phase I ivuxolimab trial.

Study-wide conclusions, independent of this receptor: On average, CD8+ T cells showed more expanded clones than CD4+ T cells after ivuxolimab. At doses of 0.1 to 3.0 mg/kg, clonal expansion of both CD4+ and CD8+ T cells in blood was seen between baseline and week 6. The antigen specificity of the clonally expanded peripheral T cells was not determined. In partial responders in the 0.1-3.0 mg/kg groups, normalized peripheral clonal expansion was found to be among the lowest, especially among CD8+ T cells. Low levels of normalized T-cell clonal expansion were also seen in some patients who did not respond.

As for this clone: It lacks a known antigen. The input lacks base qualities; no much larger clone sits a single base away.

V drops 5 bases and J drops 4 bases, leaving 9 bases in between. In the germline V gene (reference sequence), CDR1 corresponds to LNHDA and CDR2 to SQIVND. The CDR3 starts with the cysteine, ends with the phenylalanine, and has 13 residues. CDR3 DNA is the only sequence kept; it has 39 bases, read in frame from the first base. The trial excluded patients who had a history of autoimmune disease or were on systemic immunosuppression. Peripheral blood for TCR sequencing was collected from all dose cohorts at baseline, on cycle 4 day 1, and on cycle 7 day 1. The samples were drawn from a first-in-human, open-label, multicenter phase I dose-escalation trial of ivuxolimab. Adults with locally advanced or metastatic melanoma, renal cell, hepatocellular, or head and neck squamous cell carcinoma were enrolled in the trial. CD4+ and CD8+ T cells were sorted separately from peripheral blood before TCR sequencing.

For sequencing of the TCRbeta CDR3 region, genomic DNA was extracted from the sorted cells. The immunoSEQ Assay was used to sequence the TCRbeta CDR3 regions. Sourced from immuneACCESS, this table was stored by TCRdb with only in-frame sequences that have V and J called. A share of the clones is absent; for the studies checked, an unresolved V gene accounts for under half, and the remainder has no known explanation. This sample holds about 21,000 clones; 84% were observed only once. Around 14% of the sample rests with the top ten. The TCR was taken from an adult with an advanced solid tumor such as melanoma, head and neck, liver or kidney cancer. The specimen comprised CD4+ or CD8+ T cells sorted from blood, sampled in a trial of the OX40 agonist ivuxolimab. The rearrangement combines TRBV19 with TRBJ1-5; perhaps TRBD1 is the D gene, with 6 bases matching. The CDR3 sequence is CASSGRGNQPQHF. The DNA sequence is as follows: TGTGCCAGTAGTGGCAGGGGAAATCAGCCCCAGCATTTT.